This T cell receptor beta chain appears in the sequencing data of a study of T cell responses to AZD1222 COVID-19 vaccine. Whole-study findings and limits: Seropositive status at baseline applied to only five or six AZD1222 recipients. Spike-specific TCR breadth rose after two AZD1222 doses, and depth rose as well.

Profiled with immunoSEQ multiplex PCR; TCRdb holds only in-frame clones, not every one. The data contain over 85,000 clones, around 89% of them singletons. As regards this clone: Its target is not known.

CDR3 length: 16 amino acids. The germline V gene has CDR1 SGHNT and CDR2 YYREEE (reference sequence). The junction had 4 bases not matched to a gene; V was cut back by 0 bases and J by 4 bases. This sequence joins TRBV5-4 and TRBJ1-2, with TRBD1 identical over 12 bases. This clonotype was sampled from an adult in good health. The sequenced sample was peripheral blood, obtained on day 0 of AZD1222 vaccination. The CDR3 here is CASSLGGTGGSYGYTF. CDR3 DNA: TGTGCCAGCAGCTTGGGGGGGACAGGGGGCAGCTATGGCTACACCTTC.